These 14 T cell receptor beta chains originate from one sample sequenced in a study of identical twins. MiXCR, applied by TCRdb to the 5' RACE reads, yields one record per CDR3 protein. The repertoire holds 690,000 or so distinct CDR3 sequences, with roughly 6% as singletons. Sequenced sample: naive T cells sorted from blood. The receptor set was obtained from a man aged 18 to 29 in good health.

The table lists this clonotype with many counts. The J gene is TRBJ2-4, the V gene TRBV7-8; a possible D gene is TRBD2 (5 bases). The germline gives CDR1 SGHVS, CDR2 FQNEAQ. The CDR3 sequence is 18 residues long. Trimming left V 6 bases short and J 3 bases short, with 24 bases between. The CDR3 DNA reads TGTGCCAGCAGACTGACTATTTGGACCCCCCTGGGCAAAAACATTCAGTACTTC. Amino acid sequence: CASRLTIWTPLGKNIQYF.

This clonotype was detected only a few times. The CDR3 spells CSARTFSGSGAYEQYF. In nucleotides, the CDR3 is TGCAGTGCTCGGACCTTTAGCGGGAGCGGTGCGTACGAGCAGTACTTC. The chain combines TRBV20-1 with TRBJ2-7; 9 positions match TRBD2. Germline lookup yields CDR1 DFQATT and CDR2 SNEGSKA (reference sequence). V shed 5 bases and J 4 bases; nucleotides not matched to a gene: 15. The CDR3 length is 16 residues.

Only a few counts were recorded for this clonotype. The chain is built from TRBV27 and TRBJ2-7; 10 positions agree with TRBD1. With V trimmed by 4 bases and J by 7 bases, 10 bases remained unmatched. Germline CDR1 and CDR2: MNHEY and SMNVEV (reference sequence). The CDR3 totals 15 residues. CDR3 sequence: CASSSLRDRGEEQYF. The CDR3 DNA reads TGTGCCAGCAGTTCCCTCCGGGACAGGGGTGAGGAGCAGTACTTC.

This clonotype was observed a handful of times. The genes are TRBV14 and TRBJ1-2; D not certain. The CDR3 contains 13 residues. V lost 3 bases, J lost 4 bases, and 9 bases lay in between. Germline CDR1 reads SGHDN; CDR2 reads FVKESK. The CDR3 DNA reads TGTGCCAGCAGCCATGTACACCTCTATGGCTACACCTTC. Its protein is CASSHVHLYGYTF.

This clonotype was seen at least ten times. The rearrangement uses TRBV20-1 and TRBJ2-5, with D perhaps TRBD2 (5 bases). This CDR3 has 12 amino acids. CDR1 is DFQATT, CDR2 SNEGSKA, per germline (reference sequence). Trimming left V 0 bases short and J 4 bases short, with 6 bases between. The CDR3 bases are TGCAGTGCTAGAGACGGGGTAGAGACCCAGTACTTC. This encodes CSARDGVETQYF.

Concerning this clonotype: This may be a read error, as it is one base from a much larger clone. V usage is TRBV27 and J usage is TRBJ2-3; 9 positions agree with TRBD2. The CDR3 contains 14 residues. CDR1 and CDR2 from the germline V gene are MNHEY and SMNVEV (reference sequence). J was trimmed by 10 bases and V by 8 bases; bases with no gene match: 13. The CDR3 protein is CASRLVAGVNAQYF. For the CDR3, the DNA is TGTGCCAGCCGCCTGGTAGCGGGAGTGAATGCGCAGTATTTT.

This clonotype has more than one count but fewer than ten. The chain carries TRBV7-8 and TRBJ1-6; TRBD1 is a possible D gene (5 bases). The CDR3 covers 18 residues. V shed 4 bases and J shed 0 bases, with 16 bases lying between them. CDR1 is SGHVS and CDR2 is FQNEAQ in the germline V gene. CDR3 sequence: CASSSEYTGSSYNSPLHF. The CDR3 region has the DNA TGTGCCAGCAGCTCTGAATACACAGGTTCCTCCTATAATTCACCCCTCCACTTT. Full variable domain (rest looked up from reference TRBV7-8 and TRBJ1-6): GAGVSQSPRYKVAKRGQDVALRCDPISGHVSLFWYQQALGQGPEFLTYFQNEAQLDKSGLPSDRFFAERPEGSVSTLKIQRTQQEDSAVYLCASSSEYTGSSYNSPLHFGNGTRLTVT.

To note about this clonotype: A read error is possible here, since a much larger clone lies one base away. CDR3 coding DNA: TGCATTGCTAGGGAGAAAGGAGATACGCAGTATTTT. Its protein product is CIAREKGDTQYF. V and J are TRBV20-1 and TRBJ2-3; tentatively, D is TRBD2 (5 bases). CDR3 length: 12 amino acids. From germline, CDR1 is DFQATT and CDR2 SNEGSKA (reference sequence).

This clonotype was observed a few times. The chain is built from TRBV14 and TRBJ2-3; no firm D call. The CDR3 sequence is 16 residues long. With 0 bases removed from V and 2 bases from J, the gap between germline ends came to 12 bases. In germline, CDR1 is SGHDN, CDR2 FVKESK. The CDR3 DNA is TGTGCCAGCAGCCAAGATAGGATATCGACCACAGATACGCAGTATTTT. This encodes CASSQDRISTTDTQYF.

There are many counts of this clonotype. The rearrangement links TRBV9 to TRBJ2-3, with a tentative D call TRBD1 (6 bases). Germline lookup yields CDR1 SGDLS and CDR2 YYNGEE. This CDR3 contains 16 residues. V shed 0 bases and J shed 0 bases, with 11 bases lying between them. Here the CDR3 reads CASSVGVGHSTDTQYF. The CDR3 DNA reads as TGTGCCAGCAGCGTAGGGGTGGGACACAGCACAGATACGCAGTATTTT.

This clonotype turned up a few times. The rearrangement joins TRBV6-5 to TRBJ2-2; D perhaps matches TRBD2 (6 bases). Trimming took 5 bases from V and 4 from J, leaving 17 bases between them. This CDR3 has 16 amino acids. Germline lookup yields CDR1 MNHEY and CDR2 SVGAGI. Here the CDR3 reads CASSLLGLSATGELFF. The CDR3 DNA is TGTGCCAGCAGTCTACTGGGACTTTCGGCCACCGGGGAGCTGTTTTTT.

This clonotype has only a few counts. The chain is built from TRBV28 and TRBJ2-7; D perhaps matches TRBD1 (5 bases). Trimming removed 2 bases at V and 2 bases at J, with 13 bases between. Germline values: CDR1 MDHEN, CDR2 SYDVKM. This CDR3 comprises 15 residues. The CDR3 DNA is TGTGCCAGCAGTTTAGATCAGGGTCTCGCCTACGAGCAGTACTTC. Translated: CASSLDQGLAYEQYF.

In its sample, this clonotype was seen many times. This sequence joins TRBV11-2 and TRBJ2-4, with D tentatively TRBD2 (7 bases). The V and J ends lost 4 bases and 0 bases respectively, with 22 bases between them. Germline loops: CDR1 SGHAT, CDR2 FQNNGV. The CDR3 runs 19 residues. DNA for the CDR3: TGTGCCAGCAGCTCTCCCAACCGAGGGGGGGAGGTAGCCAAAAACATTCAGTACTTC. This translates into CASSSPNRGGEVAKNIQYF.

Only a few counts were recorded for this clonotype. This chain uses TRBV4-3 with TRBJ2-1; TRBD2 is a possible D gene (6 bases). CDR1 is LGHNA and CDR2 is YSLEER in the germline V gene. The CDR3 extends over 16 amino acids. Trimming shortened V by 0 bases and J by 2 bases, and 11 bases separated the two germline ends. In nucleotides, the CDR3 is TGCGCCAGCAGCCAAGATCTGCTAGCGCCCTACAATGAGCAGTTCTTC. Protein: CASSQDLLAPYNEQFF.